The sequence of this TCR beta chain was determined in a study of cytomegalovirus exposure and HLA in healthy donors. Background on the study: Earlier, 117 million unique TCR beta sequences were recovered from 170 million or so T cells by an analysis.

Germline V gene lookup returns CDR1 SQVTM and CDR2 ANQGSEA. Trimming took off 8 bases at V and 2 bases at J, with 5 bases between the two ends. This CDR3 has 10 residues. Study-wide findings and caveats: Later analysis identified a missense DCLRE1C variant that was linked to TCR beta V- and J-gene trimming. Across donors, presence/absence analyses took sequencing depth to be roughly uniform. What a later analysis showed was that several of the most significant clusters appeared linked to common viral pathogens.

The PCR had 60 Vbeta and 13 Jbeta primers. Clones were sequenced by immunoSEQ multiplex PCR, and TCRdb holds only the in-frame ones, with some missing. The top ten hold approximately 7% of the sample, which has about 160,000 clones, roughly 80% seen once. Comments on this clone: The antigen remains unidentified.

The source of this sequence is a woman aged 30 to 39 in good health and CMV-seropositive. Specimen: PBMCs. This chain connects TRBV29-1 to TRBJ2-3; no clear D. CDR3 amino acids: CSSNTDTQYF. CDR3 in DNA: TGCAGCTCAAACACAGATACGCAGTATTTT.